The sequence of this T cell receptor beta chain was determined in a study of patients and donors after allogeneic stem cell transplantation. CDR3 length equals 14 residues. Per germline, CDR1 MNHNS and CDR2 SASEGT. V dropped 5 bases and J dropped 4 bases, with 12 bases sitting between them. From the RT-PCR reads, TCRdb called clonotypes with MiXCR, one entry per CDR3 protein. Here the sample spans 920,000 or so distinct CDR3 sequences, 18% being singletons. This sequence joins TRBV6-1 and TRBJ1-5; weak D call: TRBD1 (6 bases). The source is a human donor who was either an allogeneic HSCT recipient or a stem cell or donor lymphocyte infusion donor (not recorded which). It is not recorded whose cells these are; they may come from a transplant donor. Input material: blood, either unsorted or a sorted T cell fraction (not recorded which). CDR3 DNA: TGTGCCAGCAGTCCATACGGGACAAATCAGCCCCAGCATTTT. This codes for CASSPYGTNQPQHF.